The clone carrying this T cell receptor (beta chain) was detected ten times or more. The antigen remains unidentified. This entry comes from a study of neurological immune-mediated disorders. Study in general: Within the group of 34 multiple sclerosis patients, approximately 30 were relapsing-remitting, while 3 were secondary progressive. General study findings and limits: The repertoires of 18 of 34 multiple sclerosis patients were placed by phylogenetic grouping in a single related-CDR3 cluster, which may be a signature.

Unsorted libraries were generated from 2 million PBMCs held at -80 degrees C. TCRdb analysed the 5' RACE reads with MiXCR anew, one entry per CDR3 protein. Among 80,000 to 100,000 distinct CDR3 sequences, around 3.6% were seen once, and the ten largest hold less than 3%. Germline V gene data show CDR1 as ENHRY and CDR2 as SYGVKD. V lost 2 bases, J lost 6 bases, and 5 bases lay in between. This CDR3 contains 12 residues. The chain joins TRBV10-3 to TRBJ2-1, with D unresolved. The sample comprised PBMCs. This TCR came from a woman between 45 and 65 years old with multiple sclerosis. CDR3 protein: CAISEGSNEQFF. The CDR3 region has the DNA TGTGCCATCAGTGAGGGGTCCAATGAGCAGTTCTTC.